This TCR beta chain was documented in a study of blood T cell repertoires in COVID-19. Study in general: T cells, B-cell-depleted T cells, or PBMCs provided the cDNA or gDNA that served as material.

This clone has just one count. In the original processing: Counts of nucleated cells, estimated from reference gene primer amplification, were obtained. Assay: immunoSEQ multiplex PCR; the TCRdb copy retains only in-frame clones and omits some. Clone size and V and J calls were adopted from that table, with D and trimming inferred from the DNA. This sample has roughly 76,000 clones; around 88% occur once, and the top ten carry around 7.9%. The J segment lost 1 base and the V segment lost 6 bases, leaving 7 bases of the junction unmatched. This CDR3 is 15 amino acids long. Per germline, CDR1 SQVTM and CDR2 ANQGSEA.

The sequencing input was peripheral blood. The TCR sequence derives from a man aged 25 to 40 with acute or convalescent COVID-19. The genes are TRBV29-1 and TRBJ2-7, with 12 bases aligning to TRBD1. CDR3 residues: CSVSPGQGASYEQYF. CDR3 in DNA: TGCAGCGTCTCCCCGGGACAGGGGGCTTCCTACGAGCAGTACTTC.